Given below is one TCR beta chain in context. Its antigen is not identified. Here immunoSEQ multiplex PCR was the method, and the copy in TCRdb shows in-frame clones only, minus some. The table lists under 95,000 clones, approximately 89% of them singletons. No infections or other immune events were documented during collection. The sample is drawn from a study of identifying expanded T cells in peripheral blood. General study points: About 1.2 clones differed between technical replicates, versus approximately 16 and 19 over time. Across healthy donors, higher total template counts meant significantly greater roughly two-week count variance.

This clonotype was sampled from a person aged 18 to 70 in good health. The sample consisted of blood.

Written as DNA, the CDR3 is TGTGCCAGCAGCGTAGATCACACCGGGGAGCTGTTTTTT. This sequence encodes CASSVDHTGELFF. The chain recombines TRBV9 with TRBJ2-2; D unclear. CDR3 length equals 13 residues. Germline V gene data show CDR1 as SGDLS and CDR2 as YYNGEE. Trimming cost V 0 bases and J 3 bases, with 3 bases left between them.